This T cell receptor (beta chain) is from a study of breast tumors, draining lymph nodes, adjacent tissues. Notes on the study in general: Tumor repertoires ranked between lymph nodes and nontumor tissue in diversity, with V and J gene preferences. The lymph node origin of tumor T cells was framed as consistent with a hypothesis, not demonstrated.

About this clonotype: What it recognizes is unknown.

Axillary draining lymph nodes of breast cancer patients supplied the node samples. Trimming stripped 6 bases from V and 4 bases from J, with 18 bases between. The CDR3 covers 15 residues. From germline, CDR1 is MDHEN and CDR2 SYDVKM. TCRdb analysed the multiplex PCR reads with MiXCR anew, one entry per CDR3 protein. The profile shows some 150,000 distinct CDR3 sequences, approximately 33% of them singletons. The chain has TRBV28 and TRBJ1-2, with a weak D call TRBD1 (5 bases). This receptor was obtained from a female donor with breast cancer. Some clones in this sample may be carry-over from other donors' samples. The sample taken for sequencing was axillary lymph node tissue. The CDR3 protein is CASRVGGPLSYGYTF. CDR3 DNA sequence: TGTGCCAGCAGAGTTGGGGGACCCCTTAGCTATGGCTACACCTTC.